This TCR beta chain was retrieved from a study of blood T cell repertoires in COVID-19. Participants spanned ages 18 to 89 years and resided in 20 to 30 US areas. Allocation to cohorts depended on clinical history reported by the participants. In the source study's methods: Reference gene primer amplification gave estimated nucleated cell counts. Clones were read by immunoSEQ multiplex PCR, and TCRdb kept only the in-frame ones, dropping some. The D gene and trimming were derived from the DNA, and the V and J assignments and clone size from that table. The data hold a few hundred thousand clones, with about 85% observed a single time. The specimen was PBMCs or T cells enriched from blood (not recorded which). This TCR was recovered from a woman aged 25 to 45 who had recovered from COVID-19.

The CDR3 protein is CASSQDRGPSGNTIYF. CDR3 bases: TGCGCCAGCAGCCAAGATAGGGGCCCCTCTGGAAACACCATATATTTT. This chain joins TRBV4-3 and TRBJ1-3; a possible D gene is TRBD1 (5 bases). V shed 0 bases and J shed 0 bases, with 9 bases lying between them. Germline values: CDR1 LGHNA, CDR2 YSLEER. CDR3 length: 16 amino acids.